These 20 T cell receptor beta chains came from one sample sequenced in a study of blood T cell repertoires in COVID-19. Only in-frame clones appear in the TCRdb table, and some are missing; sequencing was by immunoSEQ multiplex PCR. The data contain around 58,000 clones, 88% of them singletons. Material for sequencing was peripheral blood. These TCRs come from a woman between 55 and 75 years old with COVID-19, enrolled during active disease.

The V call is TRBV6-5, the J call TRBJ2-1, with D possibly TRBD1 on 6 matching bases. CDR1 is MNHEY and CDR2 is SVGAGI in the germline V gene. The CDR3 loop spans 15 amino acids. V lost 6 bases and J 3 bases, leaving 15 bases between the germline ends. The CDR3 DNA sequence: TGTGCCAGCAGGACCGGGACATCCAACTACAATGAGCAGTTCTTC. Protein: CASRTGTSNYNEQFF.

The chain has TRBV9 and TRBJ1-1; no definite D call. CDR3 size: 16 residues. V shed 3 bases and J shed 2 bases, with 17 bases lying between them. Per the germline V gene, CDR1 is SGDLS and CDR2 is YYNGEE. CDR3: CASSGDSKRGNTEAFF. Written as DNA, the CDR3 is TGTGCCAGCAGCGGGGATTCGAAACGGGGAAACACTGAAGCTTTCTTT.

The V and J genes are TRBV9 and TRBJ2-5; 13 bases match TRBD2. V trimming: 0 bases; J trimming: 5 bases; junction bases outside the gene matches: 4. Germline-derived CDR1 and CDR2 are SGDLS and YYNGEE. The CDR3 runs to 16 residues. The CDR3 bases are TGTGCCAGCAGCGTAGGTGGACTAGCGGGAGAGGAGACCCAGTACTTC. Protein sequence: CASSVGGLAGEETQYF.

The chain uses TRBV12-3 or TRBV12-4 and TRBJ2-3, with D unclear. Trimming took 6 bases from V and 7 from J, leaving 14 bases between them. The CDR3 is 13 amino acids. The CDR3 DNA reads as TGTGCCAGCAGGGTGGCAGATGCAAATACGCAGTATTTT. This translates into CASRVADANTQYF.

This sequence joins TRBV11-3 and TRBJ2-1; 7 nucleotides agree with TRBD2. V shed 5 bases and J 6 bases; nucleotides not matched to a gene: 4. Germline CDR1 and CDR2: SGHNT and YENEEA. The CDR3 extends over 13 amino acids. The CDR3 DNA sequence: TGTGCCAGCAGCCCCCGGACTAGCAATGAGCAGTTCTTC. Translated: CASSPRTSNEQFF. The whole variable domain, filled in from reference TRBV11-3 and TRBJ2-1, reads EAGVVQSPRYKIIEKKQPVAFWCNPISGHNTLYWYLQNLGQGPELLIRYENEEAVDDSQLPKDRFSAERLKGVDSTLKIQPAELGDSAVYLCASSPRTSNEQFFGPGTRLTVL.

The chain is built from TRBV18 and TRBJ2-5, with a weak D call TRBD1 (5 bases). V dropped 2 bases and J dropped 4 bases, with 14 bases sitting between them. Germline CDR1 is KGHSH and CDR2 is LQKENI. The CDR3 is 15 amino acids. The CDR3 loop is CASSPRARTGETQYF. The CDR3 DNA reads as TGTGCCAGCTCACCAAGAGCCAGAACAGGAGAGACCCAGTACTTC.

The chain recombines TRBV9 with TRBJ1-3; D is perhaps TRBD1 (5 bases). Between the trimmed V and J ends, which lost 4 bases and 0 bases, there was a span of 14 bases. The CDR3 consists of 16 residues. CDR1 is SGDLS and CDR2 is YYNGEE in the germline V gene. CDR3 in DNA: TGTGCCAGCAGCCCCGATATCAGGGTCTCTGGAAACACCATATATTTT. It encodes CASSPDIRVSGNTIYF. The entire variable domain, with the rest obtained from reference TRBV9 and TRBJ1-3, is as follows: DSGVTQTPKHLITATGQRVTLRCSPRSGDLSVYWYQQSLDQGLQFLIQYYNGEERAKGNILERFSAQQFPDLHSELNLSSLELGDSALYFCASSPDIRVSGNTIYFGEGSWLTVV.

This sequence joins TRBV7-2 and TRBJ2-3; 8 nucleotides align to TRBD1. V lost 1 base to trimming and J lost 5 bases; unmatched junction nucleotides: 8. There are 16 residues in the CDR3. Germline loops: CDR1 SGHTA, CDR2 FQGNSA. This chain's CDR3 is CASSLVQGASGDTQYF. The CDR3 bases are TGTGCCAGCAGCTTAGTTCAGGGGGCCTCCGGAGATACGCAGTATTTT.

The chain couples TRBV6-1 to TRBJ2-7; possible D gene TRBD1, 6 bases. V dropped 3 bases and J dropped 5 bases, with 14 bases sitting between them. Germline-derived CDR1 and CDR2 are MNHNS and SASEGT. The CDR3 has 14 residues. The CDR3: CASSDGQGSHEQYF. CDR3 coding DNA: TGTGCCAGCAGTGACGGCCAGGGGTCACACGAGCAGTACTTC.

The chain recombines TRBV24-1 with TRBJ2-7; D gene uncertain. From germline, CDR1 is KGHDR and CDR2 SFDVKD. CDR3 length equals 17 residues. Between the trimmed V and J ends, which lost 0 bases and 1 base, there was a span of 15 bases. This CDR3 is CATSDLLCVWASYEQYF. DNA of the CDR3: TGTGCCACCAGTGATTTGTTATGTGTCTGGGCTTCCTACGAGCAGTACTTC.

The CDR3, as DNA: TGTGCCTGGAGTCCGTCACTGCAAAGCCAAGAGACCCAGTACTTC. Encoded protein: CAWSPSLQSQETQYF. The genes are TRBV30 and TRBJ2-5; D gene unclear. CDR1 is GTSNPN and CDR2 is SVGIG in the germline V gene (reference sequence). Trimming shortened V by 2 bases and J by 1 base, and 14 bases separated the two germline ends. This CDR3 region has 15 residues.

J is TRBJ1-5 and V is TRBV4-1; D possibly corresponds to TRBD1 (5 bases). Trimming stripped 0 bases from V and 5 bases from J, with 11 bases between. This CDR3 contains 15 residues. Germline V gives CDR1 MGHRA, CDR2 YSYEKL. Here the CDR3 reads CASSQDSTVYQPQHF. As DNA, the CDR3 is TGCGCCAGCAGCCAAGACTCGACAGTTTATCAGCCCCAGCATTTT.

The chain joins TRBV28 to TRBJ1-2, with 7 bases lining up with TRBD1. The CDR3 sequence is 13 residues long. The V gene end was trimmed by 3 bases and the J gene end by 8 bases; junction bases not matched to a gene: 6. Germline V gene sequence: CDR1 MDHEN, CDR2 SYDVKM. The CDR3 region has the DNA TGTGCCAGCAGTTTTTCTACAGGGGAGGGCTACACCTTC. Amino acids: CASSFSTGEGYTF.

The chain carries TRBV7-8 and TRBJ1-1; a weak D match, TRBD1 (5 bases). Germline CDR1 SGHVS, CDR2 FQNEAQ. Trimming took 5 bases from V and 8 from J, leaving 15 bases between them. This CDR3 is 13 amino acids long. The CDR3 DNA reads as TGTGCCAGCAGCCGTTCCGGGACTCCAGAAGCTTTCTTT. Translating it yields CASSRSGTPEAFF.

This clone showed up just once. The chain employs TRBV19 and TRBJ1-5, with 11 bases matching TRBD1. The CDR3 consists of 15 residues. J lost 8 bases, V lost 5 bases, and 8 bases had no gene match. The germline CDR1 and CDR2 sequences are LNHDA and SQIVND (reference sequence). The CDR3 nucleotides read TGTGCCAGTAGTTATGGGACAGGGGGAAGGGAGCCCCAGCATTTT. It yields the protein CASSYGTGGREPQHF.

This clone showed up just once. The chain employs TRBV15 and TRBJ1-2; no clear D gene. CDR3 length: 16 residues. From germline, CDR1 is LNHNV and CDR2 YYDKDF (reference sequence). With 0 bases removed from V and 4 bases from J, the gap between germline ends came to 15 bases. The CDR3, as DNA: TGTGCCACCAGCAGAGATCGGGGAGGGTCGGGCTATGGCTACACCTTC. Its translation: CATSRDRGGSGYGYTF.

This sequence joins TRBV24-1 and TRBJ2-2; D ambiguous. CDR3 length equals 14 residues. CDR1 and CDR2 from the germline V gene are KGHDR and SFDVKD. V was trimmed by 4 bases and J by 6 bases, leaving 11 bases between them. In DNA form, the CDR3 reads TGTGCCACCAGTGACCCTACAGTGCCCGGGGAGCTGTTTTTT. It translates to CATSDPTVPGELFF.

The chain carries TRBV5-1 and TRBJ1-2, with 12 bases that match TRBD1. Germline V gene sequence: CDR1 SGHRS, CDR2 YFSETQ. The CDR3 consists of 15 residues. J gave up 4 bases and V 5 bases, and 6 bases lay outside the gene matches. This CDR3 is CASSWGQGAAYGYTF. In nucleotides, the CDR3 is TGCGCCAGCAGTTGGGGACAGGGGGCAGCCTATGGCTACACCTTC.

The chain is built from TRBV19 and TRBJ1-2, with no clear D. The CDR3 sequence is 12 residues long. Germline-derived CDR1 and CDR2 are LNHDA and SQIVND (reference sequence). The V and J ends lost 6 bases and 4 bases respectively, with 9 bases between them. The CDR3 sequence is CASRSDTYGYTF. Here the CDR3 DNA reads TGTGCCAGTAGAAGTGACACCTATGGCTACACCTTC.

This chain links TRBV28 with TRBJ2-6; D is perhaps TRBD1 (5 bases). Trimming stripped 6 bases from V and 4 bases from J, with 10 bases between. Germline V gene lookup returns CDR1 MDHEN and CDR2 SYDVKM. The CDR3 runs to 14 residues. CDR3 sequence reads: CASSKGVGANVLTF. For the CDR3, the DNA is TGTGCCAGCAGCAAAGGGGTGGGGGCCAACGTCCTGACTTTC.